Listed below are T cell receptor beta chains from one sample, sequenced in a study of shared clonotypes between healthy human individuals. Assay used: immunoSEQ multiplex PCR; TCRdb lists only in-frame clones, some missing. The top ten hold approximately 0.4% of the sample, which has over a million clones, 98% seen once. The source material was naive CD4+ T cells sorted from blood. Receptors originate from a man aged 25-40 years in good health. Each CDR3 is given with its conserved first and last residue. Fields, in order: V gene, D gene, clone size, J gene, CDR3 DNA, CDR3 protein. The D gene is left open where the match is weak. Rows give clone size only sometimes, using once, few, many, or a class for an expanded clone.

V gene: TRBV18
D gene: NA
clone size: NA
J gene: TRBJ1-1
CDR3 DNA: TGTGCCAGCTCAGTGGGGAATATGAACACTGAAGCTTTCTTT
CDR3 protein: CASSVGNMNTEAFF

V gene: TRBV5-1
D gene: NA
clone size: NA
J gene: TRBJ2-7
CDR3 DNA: TGCGCCAGCAGCTTGGTGGTAGAAGACGAGCAGTACTTC
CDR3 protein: CASSLVVEDEQYF

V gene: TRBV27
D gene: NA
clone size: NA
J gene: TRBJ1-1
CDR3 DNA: TGTGCCAGCAGTCCCCGGACCTTGGCCACTGAAGCTTTCTTT
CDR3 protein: CASSPRTLATEAFF

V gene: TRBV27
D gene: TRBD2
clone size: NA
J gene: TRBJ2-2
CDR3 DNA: TGTGCCAGCAGTTCCCGGACTAGCGGGAACACCGGGGAGCTGTTTTTT
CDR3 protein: CASSSRTSGNTGELFF

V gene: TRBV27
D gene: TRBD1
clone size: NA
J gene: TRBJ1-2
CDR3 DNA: TGTGCCAGCGGTAGACAGGGAACTAACTATGGCTACACCTTC
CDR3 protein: CASGRQGTNYGYTF

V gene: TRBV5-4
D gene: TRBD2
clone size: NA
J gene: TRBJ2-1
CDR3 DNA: TGTGCCAGCAGCTTGGGACTAGCGGGCACCTACAATGAGCAGTTCTTC
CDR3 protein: CASSLGLAGTYNEQFF

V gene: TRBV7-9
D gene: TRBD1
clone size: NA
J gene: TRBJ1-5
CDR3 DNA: TGTGCCAGCAGCCCCGCCGGGACAGGAACGGGGAATCAGCCCCAGCATTTT
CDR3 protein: CASSPAGTGTGNQPQHF

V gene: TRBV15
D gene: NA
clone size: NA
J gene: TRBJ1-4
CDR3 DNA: TGTGCCACCAGCGGCATCCTAGCAATGAGCGAGGAAAAACTGTTTTTT
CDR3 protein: CATSGILAMSEEKLFF

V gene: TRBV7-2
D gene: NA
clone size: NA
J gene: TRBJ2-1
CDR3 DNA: TGTGCCAGCAGCTTAACAGGCGGAACCTACAATGAGCAGTTCTTC
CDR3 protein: CASSLTGGTYNEQFF

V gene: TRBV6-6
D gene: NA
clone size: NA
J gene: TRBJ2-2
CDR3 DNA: TGTGCCAGCAGCCAGGGGTCCACCGGGGAGCTGTTTTTT
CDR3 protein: CASSQGSTGELFF

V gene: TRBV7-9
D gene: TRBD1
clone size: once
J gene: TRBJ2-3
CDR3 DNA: TGTGCCAGCAGCTCTACCGGGACAGGGTTTGCAGATACGCAGTATTTT
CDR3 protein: CASSSTGTGFADTQYF

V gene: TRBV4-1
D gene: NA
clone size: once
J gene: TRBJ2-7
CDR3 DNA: TGCGCCAGCAGCCAAGATCCTTTGACCTACGAGCAGTACTTC
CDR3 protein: CASSQDPLTYEQYF

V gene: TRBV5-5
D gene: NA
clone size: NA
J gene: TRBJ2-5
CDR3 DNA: TGTGCCAGCAGCCCCGGCGGGCTTAGTCGAGAGACCCAGTACTTC
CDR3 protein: CASSPGGLSRETQYF

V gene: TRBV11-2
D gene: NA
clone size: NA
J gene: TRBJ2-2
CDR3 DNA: TGTGCCAGCAGCCCAGGCGTCAGGCCAACCGGGGAGCTGTTTTTT
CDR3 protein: CASSPGVRPTGELFF

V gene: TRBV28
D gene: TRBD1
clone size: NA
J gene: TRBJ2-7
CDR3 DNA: TGTGCCAGCAGTTTGAGGGGGACAGCCGAGTACGAGCAGTACTTC
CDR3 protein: CASSLRGTAEYEQYF

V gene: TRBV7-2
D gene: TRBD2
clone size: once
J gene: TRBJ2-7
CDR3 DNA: TGTGCCAGCAGCTTAGCCCGCTTGCGGGAGCTCGGTTTGGCATCCTACGAGCAGTACTTC
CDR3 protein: CASSLARLRELGLASYEQYF

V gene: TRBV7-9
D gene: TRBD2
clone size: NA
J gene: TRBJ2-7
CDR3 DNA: TGTGCCAGCAGCTTAGAGGGAAAGGCGGGAGGGTACTCCTACGAGCAGTACTTC
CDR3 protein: CASSLEGKAGGYSYEQYF

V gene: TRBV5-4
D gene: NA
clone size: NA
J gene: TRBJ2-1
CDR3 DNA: TGTGCCAGCAGCTTGGACGGCAATGAGCAGTTCTTC
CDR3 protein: CASSLDGNEQFF